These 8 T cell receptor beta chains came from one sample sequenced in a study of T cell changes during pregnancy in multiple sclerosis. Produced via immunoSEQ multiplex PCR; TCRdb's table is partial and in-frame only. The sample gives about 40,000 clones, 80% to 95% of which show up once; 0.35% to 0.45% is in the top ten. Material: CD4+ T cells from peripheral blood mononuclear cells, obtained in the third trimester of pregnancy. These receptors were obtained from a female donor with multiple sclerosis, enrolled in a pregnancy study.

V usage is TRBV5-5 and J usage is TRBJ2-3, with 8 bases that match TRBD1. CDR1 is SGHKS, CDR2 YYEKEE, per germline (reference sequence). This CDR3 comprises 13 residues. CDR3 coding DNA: TGTGTATCCATGGGACAGGCTGGAGATACGCAGTATTTT. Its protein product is CVSMGQAGDTQYF. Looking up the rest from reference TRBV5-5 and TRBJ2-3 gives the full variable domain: DAGVTQSPTHLIKTRGQQVTLRCSPISGHKSVSWYQQVLGQGPQFIFQYYEKEERGRGNFPDRFSARQFPNYSSELNVNALLLGDSALYLCVSMGQAGDTQYFGPGTRLTVL.

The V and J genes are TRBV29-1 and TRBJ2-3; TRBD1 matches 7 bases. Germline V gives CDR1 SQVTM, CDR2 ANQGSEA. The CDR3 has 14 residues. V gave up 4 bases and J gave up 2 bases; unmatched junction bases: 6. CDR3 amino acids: CSVAGRGNTDTQYF. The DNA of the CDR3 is TGCAGCGTTGCCGGCAGGGGGAACACAGATACGCAGTATTTT.

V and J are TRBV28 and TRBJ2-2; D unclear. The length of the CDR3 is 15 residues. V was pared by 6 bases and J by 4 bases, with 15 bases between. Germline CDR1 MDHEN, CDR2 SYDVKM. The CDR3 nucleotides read TGTGCCAGCAGCCAAGTCTCGGTTGGCACCGGGGAGCTGTTTTTT. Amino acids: CASSQVSVGTGELFF.

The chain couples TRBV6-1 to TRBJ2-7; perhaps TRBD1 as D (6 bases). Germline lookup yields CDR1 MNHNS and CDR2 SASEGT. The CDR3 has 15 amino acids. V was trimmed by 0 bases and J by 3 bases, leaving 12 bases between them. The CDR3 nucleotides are TGTGCCAGCAGTGAAGCCTCGACAGGATTCTACGAGCAGTACTTC. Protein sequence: CASSEASTGFYEQYF.

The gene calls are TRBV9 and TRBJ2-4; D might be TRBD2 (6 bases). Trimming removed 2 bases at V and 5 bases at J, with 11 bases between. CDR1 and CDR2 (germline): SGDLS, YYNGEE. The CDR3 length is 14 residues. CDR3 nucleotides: TGTGCCAGCAGCGTCGGAGGGACCCAAAACATTCAGTACTTC. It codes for CASSVGGTQNIQYF.

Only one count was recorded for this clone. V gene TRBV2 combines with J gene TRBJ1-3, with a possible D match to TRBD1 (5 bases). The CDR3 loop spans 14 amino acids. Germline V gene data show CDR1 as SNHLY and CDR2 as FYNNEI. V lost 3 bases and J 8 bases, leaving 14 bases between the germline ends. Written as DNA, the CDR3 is TGTGCCAGCAGTGACTCAGGGTTTAGAGACACCATATATTTT. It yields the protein CASSDSGFRDTIYF.

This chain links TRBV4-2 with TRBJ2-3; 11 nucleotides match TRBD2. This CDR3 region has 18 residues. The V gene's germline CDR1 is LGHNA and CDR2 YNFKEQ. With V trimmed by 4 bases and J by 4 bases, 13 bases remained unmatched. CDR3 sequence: CASSLYMTSGNRADTQYF. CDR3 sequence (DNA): TGTGCCAGCAGCCTCTATATGACTAGCGGGAACAGAGCAGATACGCAGTATTTT.

The chain's CDR3 is CASSLDVGQGRLGYTF. For the CDR3, the DNA is TGTGCCAGCAGCTTAGATGTGGGACAGGGGCGGTTAGGCTACACCTTC. The chain combines TRBV7-2 with TRBJ1-2; 10 bases match TRBD1. The germline gives CDR1 SGHTA, CDR2 FQGNSA. This CDR3 region has 16 residues. V shed 1 base and J 8 bases; nucleotides not matched to a gene: 10. Based on the CDR3 plus reference TRBV7-2 and TRBJ1-2, the full variable domain is GAGVSQSPSNKVTEKGKDVELRCDPISGHTALYWYRQSLGQGLEFLIYFQGNSAPDKSGLPSDRFSAERTGGSVSTLTIQRTQQEDSAVYLCASSLDVGQGRLGYTFGSGTRLTVV.